These T cell receptor beta chains were read from a single sample in a study of pediatric ulcerative colitis. This table comes from immunoSEQ multiplex PCR, and its TCRdb copy is limited to in-frame clones, with some not included. Here the sample spans roughly 16,000 clones, about 76% being singletons. Specimen: gut tissue. All receptors come from a girl between 10 and 17 years old with moderate ulcerative colitis. Each CDR3 is given with its conserved first and last residue. Each record gives: V gene, D gene, J gene, clone size, CDR3 DNA, CDR3 protein. D genes are given only for firm matches. Clone size is not always given. Where it is, it says once, few, many or a class for expanded clones.

V: TRBV6-6; D: TRBD1; J: TRBJ2-5; size: .; DNA: TGTGCCAGCAGTGCCCAGACAGGGGTAGGGGAGACCCAGTACTTC; CDR3: CASSAQTGVGETQYF
V: TRBV15; D: .; J: TRBJ1-4; size: once; DNA: TGTGCCACCAGCAGAGTTATATGGGAGGGGAGCAATGAAAAACTGTTTTTT; CDR3: CATSRVIWEGSNEKLFF
V: TRBV19; D: TRBD1; J: TRBJ2-7; size: .; DNA: TGTGCCAGTCGGTGGGGGACAGGGGACTACGAGCAGTACTTC; CDR3: CASRWGTGDYEQYF
V: TRBV28; D: .; J: TRBJ2-1; size: .; DNA: TGTGCCGTCCGGAGGAGCTCCTACAATGAGCAGTTCTTC; CDR3: CAVRRSSYNEQFF
V: TRBV29-1; D: .; J: TRBJ2-3; size: .; DNA: TGCAGCGTTGAAGACTCGGGGCCCAGAGATACGCAGTATTTT; CDR3: CSVEDSGPRDTQYF
V: TRBV27; D: .; J: TRBJ1-2; size: .; DNA: TGTGCCAGCAGTTTATCAAGTTCCAGCTATGGCTACACCTTC; CDR3: CASSLSSSSYGYTF
V: TRBV5-4; D: .; J: TRBJ2-7; size: .; DNA: TGTGCCAGCAGCTTGGATGGCTACGAGCAGTACTTC; CDR3: CASSLDGYEQYF
V: TRBV10-2; D: .; J: TRBJ1-1; size: .; DNA: TGCGCCAGCAGTGTTGGGGGAGATACTGAAGCTTTCTTT; CDR3: CASSVGGDTEAFF
V: TRBV10-3; D: .; J: TRBJ2-7; size: .; DNA: TGTGCCACGCGGGACAGACTCTACGAGCAGTACTTC; CDR3: CATRDRLYEQYF
V: TRBV6-5; D: .; J: TRBJ2-5; size: .; DNA: TGTGCCAGCAGTTACACGGGACCGACTAGGGTCGCGACCCAGTACTTC; CDR3: CASSYTGPTRVATQYF
V: TRBV25-1; D: .; J: TRBJ2-6; size: few; DNA: TGTGCCAGCAGTGGGGCAAGGGGAAAACTCTCTGGGGCCAACGTCCTGACTTTC; CDR3: CASSGARGKLSGANVLTF
V: TRBV5-1; D: .; J: TRBJ1-6; size: .; DNA: TGCGCCAGCAGCCCAATGACAGGAGACAATTCACCCCTCCACTTT; CDR3: CASSPMTGDNSPLHF
V: TRBV6-1; D: .; J: TRBJ1-1; size: .; DNA: TGTGCCAGCAGTGTTATGGAGAACACTGAAGCTTTCTTT; CDR3: CASSVMENTEAFF
V: TRBV5-1; D: TRBD2; J: TRBJ2-7; size: .; DNA: TGCGCCAGCAGCGGGGGAAGAGCGGGAGCAGGGTACGAGCAGTACTTC; CDR3: CASSGGRAGAGYEQYF
V: TRBV6-5; D: .; J: TRBJ1-2; size: .; DNA: TGTGCCAGCAGTTACTCAGCCGGGCAGTTATATGGCTACACCTTC; CDR3: CASSYSAGQLYGYTF
V: TRBV6-1; D: .; J: TRBJ2-4; size: .; DNA: TGTGCCAGCAGGATGTGGGGAAATGGAAACATTCAGTACTTC; CDR3: CASRMWGNGNIQYF
V: TRBV7-9; D: TRBD2; J: TRBJ2-7; size: few; DNA: TGTGCCAGCAGCCCCACGCGGGGGGGATCCTACGAGCAGTACTTC; CDR3: CASSPTRGGSYEQYF
V: TRBV15; D: .; J: TRBJ2-7; size: .; DNA: TGTGCCACCAGCAGTGGGGGGAGGATCTACGAGCAGTACTTC; CDR3: CATSSGGRIYEQYF
V: TRBV12-2; D: .; J: TRBJ2-7; size: .; DNA: TGTGCAAGTCGCCCGCCGGGACTAGCGGGAGTTGAGCAGTACTTC; CDR3: CASRPPGLAGVEQYF
V: TRBV5-1; D: .; J: TRBJ1-5; size: .; DNA: TGCGCCAGCAGCTCCAATAGCAATCAGCCCCAGCATTTT; CDR3: CASSSNSNQPQHF
V: TRBV29-1; D: TRBD1; J: TRBJ1-1; size: once; DNA: TGCAGCGCGGACAGGGGGCGCGAAGCTTTCTTT; CDR3: CSADRGREAFF
V: TRBV19; D: .; J: TRBJ1-5; size: .; DNA: TGTGCCAGTAGTAGGGGGACCGTGGGCAATCAGCCCCAGCATTTT; CDR3: CASSRGTVGNQPQHF
V: TRBV28; D: .; J: TRBJ1-4; size: .; DNA: TGTGCCAGCAGTCAACCGACCGGGACGCGCGCAAAACTGTTTTTT; CDR3: CASSQPTGTRAKLFF
V: TRBV4-1; D: .; J: TRBJ2-5; size: .; DNA: TGCGCCAGCAGCCAAGAGGGCACCGAGACCCAGTACTTC; CDR3: CASSQEGTETQYF
V: TRBV11-1; D: TRBD2; J: TRBJ2-5; size: .; DNA: TGTGCCAGCAGCCCAGGGACTAGCGGGGCGGGGGCGCAAGAGACCCAGTACTTC; CDR3: CASSPGTSGAGAQETQYF
V: TRBV4-2; D: TRBD2; J: TRBJ2-3; size: .; DNA: TGTGCCAGCAGCCAAGAAGGGCGCGGGAGCGCCACAGATACGCAGTATTTT; CDR3: CASSQEGRGSATDTQYF
V: TRBV7-3; D: TRBD1; J: TRBJ2-4; size: .; DNA: TGTGCCAGCAGCCCGGGACAGGGGCTTGGCATTCAGTACTTC; CDR3: CASSPGQGLGIQYF
V: TRBV11-3; D: TRBD2; J: TRBJ2-2; size: .; DNA: TGTGCCAGCAGCCCCACCCTTCGCGGGGGGGCCTGGGACACCGGGGAGCTGTTTTTT; CDR3: CASSPTLRGGAWDTGELFF
V: TRBV2; D: TRBD2; J: TRBJ2-1; size: .; DNA: TGTGCCAGCACCACTGGCAGTTCGAGACTAGCGGACAATGAGCAGTTCTTC; CDR3: CASTTGSSRLADNEQFF
V: TRBV6-6; D: .; J: TRBJ2-5; size: .; DNA: TGTGCCAGCAGTTACTCGGAAACTACAGAGACCCAGTACTTC; CDR3: CASSYSETTETQYF
V: TRBV27; D: .; J: TRBJ1-2; size: .; DNA: TGTGCCAGCAGTTCAGGGGAGGGTAACTATGGCTACACCTTC; CDR3: CASSSGEGNYGYTF
V: TRBV9; D: TRBD1; J: TRBJ1-1; size: .; DNA: TGTGCCAGCAGCGGCAGACAGGGTCGGATTTGGGACACTGAAGCTTTCTTT; CDR3: CASSGRQGRIWDTEAFF
V: TRBV6-5; D: TRBD1; J: TRBJ1-5; size: few; DNA: TGTGCCAGCACTAAAACCAGGGGGGATCAGCCCCAGCATTTT; CDR3: CASTKTRGDQPQHF
V: TRBV5-1; D: TRBD1; J: TRBJ1-3; size: .; DNA: TGCGCCAGCAGCTCTGCCGGACAGGAGGACACCATATATTTT; CDR3: CASSSAGQEDTIYF
V: TRBV18; D: .; J: TRBJ1-4; size: .; DNA: TGTGCCAGCTCCCGGGGCGGTACTGAAAAACTGTTTTTT; CDR3: CASSRGGTEKLFF
V: TRBV4-1; D: .; J: TRBJ1-2; size: once; DNA: TGCGCCAGCAGCCAAGATGATTGGGGCTATGGCTACACCTTC; CDR3: CASSQDDWGYGYTF
V: TRBV4-2; D: TRBD2; J: TRBJ2-1; size: .; DNA: TGTGCCAGCAGCCAAGAGGGCGGGGGGCGCATGATGGGTTACGAGCAGTTCTTC; CDR3: CASSQEGGGRMMGYEQFF
V: TRBV11-3; D: .; J: TRBJ2-2; size: .; DNA: TGTGCCAGCAGCTTAATGGCCGGGCAGGCCGGGGAGCTGTTTTTT; CDR3: CASSLMAGQAGELFF
V: TRBV19; D: TRBD2; J: TRBJ2-5; size: .; DNA: TGTGCCAGTAGGGAGACTAGCGGGAGGGAAGAGACCCAGTACTTC; CDR3: CASRETSGREETQYF
V: TRBV7-9; D: .; J: TRBJ1-1; size: .; DNA: TGTGCCAGCAGCCTCCGGGGGGACACTGAAGCTTTCTTT; CDR3: CASSLRGDTEAFF
V: TRBV5-1; D: .; J: TRBJ2-5; size: .; DNA: TGCGCCAGCAGCTTAGCTAGAGGAGAGACCCAGTACTTC; CDR3: CASSLARGETQYF
V: TRBV7-2; D: .; J: TRBJ2-1; size: .; DNA: TGTGCCAGCAGCCTCGCTCGGACCTACAATGAGCAGTTCTTC; CDR3: CASSLARTYNEQFF
V: TRBV11-2; D: TRBD2; J: TRBJ2-1; size: .; DNA: TGTGCCAGCAGCTTTGGGGGACTAGCGGGAGCGGGGCAGTTCTTC; CDR3: CASSFGGLAGAGQFF
V: TRBV7-3; D: .; J: TRBJ2-1; size: .; DNA: TGTGCCAGCAGCTCCGGACCGGGCCAAAACAATGAGCAGTTCTTC; CDR3: CASSSGPGQNNEQFF